One T cell receptor beta chain is described in this entry. The data stem from a study of control samples from healthy donors and cancer patients. Profiling relied on immunoSEQ multiplex PCR, and the TCRdb table lists in-frame clones only, not all of them. The sample consists of 150,000 to 200,000 clones, around 90% of them appearing once. The CDR3 contains 15 residues. Germline-derived CDR1 and CDR2 are MNHEY and SVGAGI. V lost 8 bases, J lost 4 bases, and 20 bases lay in between. This chain uses TRBV6-5 with TRBJ1-1, with a tentative D call TRBD1 (6 bases). The receptor comes from a man aged 18 to 30 in good health. The material sequenced was blood. Here the CDR3 DNA reads TGTGCCAGCCTGTGGCAGGGCTCCAGGGGCACTGAAGCTTTCTTT. Amino acids: CASLWQGSRGTEAFF.